The rows below give T cell receptor beta chains drawn from one sample of a study of a mutant IDH1 vaccine in newly diagnosed glioma. Their specific antigens are unknown. Data came from immunoSEQ multiplex PCR; TCRdb stores just in-frame clones and leaves some out. This table has approximately 60,000 clones, about 88% appearing once. This specimen was PBMCs, taken from a glioma patient whose treatment included an IDH1 peptide vaccine. The receptors here all came from a man aged 25-45 years with glioma. Both conserved end residues are part of each CDR3. The order of the fields is CDR3 length, J gene, D gene, clone size, V gene, CDR3 protein, CDR3 DNA. D genes are given only for firm matches. Part of the rows lack a size; the others show once, few, many or a class for expanded clones.

>14|TRBJ2-7|TRBD2|-|TRBV5-1
CASSAGLAGFEQYF
TGCGCCAGCAGCGCGGGACTAGCGGGGTTCGAGCAGTACTTC
>17|TRBJ2-1|TRBD2|-|TRBV11-2
CASSLTVLAGTYNEQFF
TGTGCCAGCAGCTTGACGGTACTAGCGGGGACCTACAATGAGCAGTTCTTC
>16|TRBJ1-1|-|-|TRBV19
CASSINVGGTNTEAFF
TGTGCCAGTAGTATAAATGTGGGGGGCACCAACACTGAAGCTTTCTTT
>17|TRBJ1-6|TRBD1|-|TRBV5-6
CASSLDPGQLSDSPLHF
TGTGCCAGCAGCTTGGACCCGGGACAGCTAAGCGATTCACCCCTCCACTTT
>18|TRBJ2-5|TRBD2|-|TRBV29-1
CSVAGRHSAGGRSETQYF
TGCAGCGTTGCAGGTCGGCATTCGGCGGGGGGAAGGTCAGAGACCCAGTACTTC
>15|TRBJ2-1|-|-|TRBV7-9
CASSLVVSSYNEQFF
TGTGCCAGCAGCTTAGTGGTCAGCTCCTACAATGAGCAGTTCTTC
>11|TRBJ2-5|-|-|TRBV7-9
CASSIQETQYF
TGTGCCAGCAGCATCCAAGAGACCCAGTACTTC
>14|TRBJ2-5|TRBD2|-|TRBV5-4
CASSSTSDQETQYF
TGTGCCAGCAGCTCAACTAGCGACCAAGAGACCCAGTACTTC
>18|TRBJ1-5|-|-|TRBV28
CASSFRLGEGRSNQPQHF
TGTGCCAGCAGTTTCCGCTTAGGCGAGGGGCGCAGCAATCAGCCCCAGCATTTT
>14|TRBJ1-6|-|once|TRBV5-1
CASSLETGNSPLHF
TGCGCCAGCAGCTTGGAGACGGGGAATTCACCCCTCCACTTT
>14|TRBJ1-1|TRBD1|-|TRBV13
CASSPGTGEIEAFF
TGTGCCAGCAGCCCTGGGACAGGGGAAATTGAAGCTTTCTTT
>14|TRBJ2-7|TRBD2|-|TRBV29-1
CSVEGLAGGDEQYF
TGCAGCGTTGAGGGCCTAGCGGGGGGGGACGAGCAGTACTTC
>14|TRBJ1-6|-|-|TRBV2
CASARESYNSPLHF
TGTGCCAGCGCCAGGGAGTCCTATAATTCACCCCTCCACTTT
>12|TRBJ1-2|TRBD1|-|TRBV5-1
CASSQDRGTYTF
TGCGCCAGCAGCCAAGACAGGGGCACATACACCTTC